A selection of T cell receptor beta chains follows, all from one sample in a study of T cells of healthy individuals. Each CDR3 protein gets one entry after TCRdb re-called the 5' RACE reads with MiXCR. The data hold over 95,000 distinct CDR3 sequences, with 17% observed a single time. The receptor source for this set is a human donor in good health. The CDR3 runs from the conserved cysteine through the conserved F or W. Fields, in order: clone size, V gene, D gene, CDR3 length, J gene, CDR3 DNA, CDR3 protein. A D gene is named only where the DNA matches it firmly. Where a row states a size, it is once, few, many or the class of an expanded clone; other rows omit it.

>few|TRBV20-1|TRBD1|15|TRBJ1-5
TGCAGTGCTATGGACAGGAGGGGGTCCCATCAGCCCCAGCATTTT
CSAMDRRGSHQPQHF
>many|TRBV2|NA|12|TRBJ1-6
TGTGCCAGCGGAGACTTTAATTCACCCCTCCACTTT
CASGDFNSPLHF
>few|TRBV11-2|NA|15|TRBJ2-3
TGTGCCAGCAGCTTCGGGCAGACCGGAACAGATACGCAGTATTTT
CASSFGQTGTDTQYF
>many|TRBV6-2/TRBV6-3|TRBD2|15|TRBJ2-1
TGTGCCAGCAGTTATAAAGCGGGAGCTTACAATGAGCAGTTCTTC
CASSYKAGAYNEQFF
>NA|TRBV3-1|TRBD1|17|TRBJ1-6
TGTGCCAGCAGCCAAGGGTCCGCCGGGACAGAGAATTCACCCCTCCACTTT
CASSQGSAGTENSPLHF
>NA|TRBV14|NA|13|TRBJ2-7
TGTGCCAGCAGCCTTGCGGTCTCCTACGAGCAGTACTTC
CASSLAVSYEQYF
>many|TRBV2|TRBD1|14|TRBJ1-6
TGTGCCAGCAGTGCGGGACAGGGTGTATCACCCCTCCACTTT
CASSAGQGVSPLHF
>many|TRBV28|NA|15|TRBJ2-1
TGTGCCAGCAGTTCGACCGGGGTTCGGGACCAGGATCAGTTCTTC
CASSSTGVRDQDQFF
>few|TRBV28|NA|18|TRBJ2-7
TGTGCCAGCAGTTTTACTCTCGGCACAGCTGAGACCTCCTACGAGCAGTACTTC
CASSFTLGTAETSYEQYF
>many|TRBV18|NA|15|TRBJ1-6
TGTGCCAGCTCACCGGGGTCTTCGGCAGACTCACCCCTCCACTTT
CASSPGSSADSPLHF
>NA|TRBV20-1|NA|12|TRBJ1-6
TGCAGTGCTAGAGATCCAGGGACACCCCTCCACTTT
CSARDPGTPLHF
>NA|TRBV10-2|NA|18|TRBJ1-4
TGCGCCAGCAGTGAGTCTAGGAAGGGTCAGCGACATAATGAAAAACTGTTTTTT
CASSESRKGQRHNEKLFF
>NA|TRBV4-3|TRBD1|16|TRBJ2-5
TGCGCCAGCAGCCAAGAACAGACAGGGCTTGGGGAGACCCAGTACTTC
CASSQEQTGLGETQYF
>few|TRBV6-6|NA|14|TRBJ1-5
TGTGCCTCCAGCGGGGGACAAGGGGATCAGCCCCAGCATTTT
CASSGGQGDQPQHF
>NA|TRBV4-3|TRBD2|15|TRBJ2-7
TGCGCCAGCAGCCCCACCACTAGCGGGACCTACGAGCAGTACTTC
CASSPTTSGTYEQYF
>NA|TRBV7-2|NA|15|TRBJ2-4
TGTGCCAGCAGCTTGGCGGTCCAGACCAAAAACATTCAGTACTTC
CASSLAVQTKNIQYF
>many|TRBV7-9|TRBD2|14|TRBJ2-7
TGTGCCAGCAGCCTAGCGGATAGCTCCTACGAGCAGTACTTC
CASSLADSSYEQYF
>NA|TRBV25-1|NA|15|TRBJ1-6
TGTGCCAGCAGTGAATCCGGGGGCGCCGCTTCACCCCTCCACTTT
CASSESGGAASPLHF
>many|TRBV12-3/TRBV12-4|NA|13|TRBJ1-5
TGTGCCAGCAGTTTGAGAGCCAATCAGCCCCAGCATTTT
CASSLRANQPQHF
>NA|TRBV5-6|NA|13|TRBJ1-1
TGTGCCAGCAGCAGGACAGTGAACACTGAAGCTTTCTTT
CASSRTVNTEAFF
>NA|TRBV24-1|NA|11|TRBJ2-3
TGTGCCACCATGGCGGGAGATACGCAGTATTTT
CATMAGDTQYF
>many|TRBV19|TRBD1|15|TRBJ1-5
TGTGCCAGTAGCCGGACAGGGGGCGGTGGTCAGCCCCAGCATTTT
CASSRTGGGGQPQHF
>NA|TRBV6-5|NA|16|TRBJ1-4
TGTGCCAGCAGTTACTCGATACGCGGGGGGGCTGAAAAACTGTTTTTT
CASSYSIRGGAEKLFF
>few|TRBV29-1|TRBD1|13|TRBJ2-3
TGCAGCGTACTACAGGGGGCTGAGGATACGCAGTATTTT
CSVLQGAEDTQYF
>NA|TRBV4-1|NA|14|TRBJ2-5
TGCGCCAGCAGCCAAACCGGGCTTGGGGAGACCCAGTACTTC
CASSQTGLGETQYF
>NA|TRBV29-1|TRBD2|14|TRBJ2-7
TGCAGCGTCTCGGGACTTGGACTAGCCTACGAGCAGTACTTC
CSVSGLGLAYEQYF
>NA|TRBV6-5|NA|14|TRBJ1-2
TGTGCCAGCAGTTACGGCCGGGGAAGCTATGGCTACACCTTC
CASSYGRGSYGYTF
>few|TRBV7-9|NA|13|TRBJ2-7
TGTGCCAGCAGCGCCCGGGTGGCCTACGAGCAGTACTTC
CASSARVAYEQYF
>few|TRBV5-1|NA|14|TRBJ1-1
TGCGCCAGCAGCTTGCTCGTTAAGAACACTGAAGCTTTCTTT
CASSLLVKNTEAFF
>many|TRBV28|TRBD2|16|TRBJ2-7
TGTGCCAGCAGTTTTCTAGGACTAGCGGGAGCCTACGAGCAGTACTTC
CASSFLGLAGAYEQYF
>many|TRBV6-4|TRBD2|15|TRBJ2-3
TGTGCCAGCAGTGACGGAGCGGGGGGCACAGATACGCAGTATTTT
CASSDGAGGTDTQYF
>few|TRBV7-9|NA|14|TRBJ1-1
TGTGCCAGCAGCTCAAGACAGATGAACACTGAAGCTTTCTTT
CASSSRQMNTEAFF
>many|TRBV10-3|NA|16|TRBJ2-3
TGTGCCATCAGTGAGCCGAAGGGGCAGGGACTGGATACGCAGTATTTT
CAISEPKGQGLDTQYF